The 2 T cell receptor beta chains in this list originate from one sample, sequenced in a study of vaccination and CD4 T cells after COVID-19. No antigen is known for these receptors. Noted treatment: 10-day PBMC culture with coronavirus spike peptide pools or control peptides (ViraFEST assay). The Oncomine TCR Beta short-read assay was applied to DNA of cultured CD4+ T cells. TCRdb re-called the PCR reads with MiXCR, one entry per CDR3 protein. The sample records about 20,000 distinct CDR3 sequences, more than 20% being singletons. Sequenced sample: cultured CD4+ T cells from blood. These receptors were taken from a human donor with COVID-19.

This clonotype was seen more than once but under ten times. Written as DNA, the CDR3 is TGTGCCAGCAGCCGACCGGGGGGGACAGGGGGGCCCGGGGAGCTGTTTTTT. Amino acids: CASSRPGGTGGPGELFF. V gene TRBV7-6 combines with J gene TRBJ2-2, with 11 bases identical to TRBD1. Germline values: CDR1 SGHVS, CDR2 FNYEAQ. The junction had 11 bases not matched to a gene; V was cut back by 5 bases and J by 6 bases. The CDR3 sequence is 17 residues long. Together with reference TRBV7-6 and TRBJ2-2, the CDR3 gives the full variable domain: GAGVSQSPRYKVTKRGQDVALRCDPISGHVSLYWYRQALGQGPEFLTYFNYEAQQDKSGLPNDRFSAERPEGSISTLTIQRTEQRDSAMYRCASSRPGGTGGPGELFFGEGSRLTVL.

By sample fraction, this clonotype is medium-sized (0.01 to 0.1%). The genes are TRBV6-1 and TRBJ2-5; 8 bases line up with TRBD1. This CDR3 has 14 amino acids. The germline V gene encodes CDR1 MNHNS and CDR2 SASEGT. V was clipped by 4 bases and J by 2 bases; unmatched bases: 3. The CDR3 region is CASSVTGGQETQYF. The CDR3 bases are TGTGCCAGCAGTGTCACAGGGGGGCAAGAGACCCAGTACTTC.